These 9 T cell receptor beta chains came from one sample sequenced in a study of control samples from healthy donors and cancer patients. Assay used: immunoSEQ multiplex PCR; TCRdb lists only in-frame clones, some missing. The sample shows over 100,000 clones, around 90% of them seen only once. The sequenced material came from blood. These receptors all stem from a man between 35 and 55 years old in good health.

The CDR3 DNA is TGTGCCAGCGGACAGGGTAATCCCGGGGAGCTGTTTTTT. Protein sequence: CASGQGNPGELFF. The chain employs TRBV19 and TRBJ2-2; TRBD1 agrees at 8 bases. This CDR3 has 13 amino acids. Germline V gene sequence: CDR1 LNHDA, CDR2 SQIVND (reference sequence). With 9 bases clipped from V and 6 bases from J, the junction kept 6 bases outside the gene matches.

In nucleotides, the CDR3 is TGTGCCAGCAGCTTCATTCCAAAAACCGGCACCATATATTTT. Protein: CASSFIPKTGTIYF. The rearrangement joins TRBV7-9 to TRBJ1-3; no definite D call. Deletions cut 3 bases from V and 9 bases from J, with 15 bases between. CDR1 and CDR2 from the germline V gene are SEHNR and FQNEAQ (reference sequence). The CDR3 covers 14 residues.

This clone was counted once. The V and J genes are TRBV11-1 and TRBJ1-1, with D unresolved. The length of the CDR3 is 14 residues. CDR1 and CDR2 from the germline V gene are SGHAT and FQDESV (reference sequence). V lost 5 bases and J 0 bases, leaving 10 bases between the germline ends. The CDR3 sequence is CASSVRFMNTEAFF. CDR3 DNA sequence: TGTGCCAGCAGCGTAAGATTCATGAACACTGAAGCTTTCTTT.

This clone was seen only once. The chain recombines TRBV5-1 with TRBJ1-6; D gene unclear. Trimming took off 7 bases at V and 9 bases at J, with 17 bases between the two ends. CDR1 and CDR2 from the germline V gene are SGHRS and YFSETQ. The CDR3 is 14 amino acids. The CDR3 DNA follows: TGCGCCAGCCGGCTCGACGGTGTCAGTTCACCCCTCCACTTT. This translates into CASRLDGVSSPLHF.

The V and J genes are TRBV11-3 and TRBJ2-1; tentatively, D is TRBD2 (5 bases). Germline values: CDR1 SGHNT, CDR2 YENEEA. This CDR3 is 12 amino acids long. V dropped 5 bases and J dropped 12 bases, with 14 bases sitting between them. The CDR3, as DNA: TGTGCCAGCAGCCCAAACGGGAACAGGCAGTTCTTC. Encoded protein: CASSPNGNRQFF.

The chain joins TRBV11-2 to TRBJ1-4, with D hard to call. The CDR3 totals 16 residues. Germline CDR1 is SGHAT and CDR2 is FQNNGV. The germline V and J ends were trimmed by 1 base and 5 bases, with 14 bases remaining between them. The CDR3 is CASSLVLGYGNEKLFF. Here the CDR3 DNA reads TGTGCCAGCAGCTTAGTTTTAGGTTATGGGAATGAAAAACTGTTTTTT.

This clone has just one count. The CDR3 is CAISDSGQGHQPQHF. The CDR3 nucleotides are TGTGCCATCTCTGACTCGGGACAGGGGCATCAGCCCCAGCATTTT. The V gene is TRBV10-3, the J gene TRBJ1-5; the match to TRBD1 covers 10 bases. The germline gives CDR1 ENHRY, CDR2 SYGVKD. The junction had 9 bases not matched to a gene; V was cut back by 8 bases and J by 5 bases. This CDR3 region has 15 residues.

J is TRBJ1-5 and V is TRBV11-2, with D possibly matching TRBD1 (5 bases). The CDR3 consists of 15 residues. Trimming pared 1 base from V and 2 bases from J, leaving 9 bases between. Germline V CDR1 and CDR2: SGHAT, FQNNGV. Here the CDR3 DNA reads TGTGCCAGCAGCTTAGGTGGGGGGGGCAATCAGCCCCAGCATTTT. This encodes CASSLGGGGNQPQHF.

The chain combines TRBV9 with TRBJ2-7; 8 bases map to TRBD2. With 1 base clipped from V and 2 bases from J, the junction kept 5 bases outside the gene matches. The CDR3 loop spans 15 amino acids. Germline CDR1 and CDR2: SGDLS and YYNGEE. This CDR3 reads CASSVTSGGAYEQYF. CDR3 nucleotides: TGTGCCAGCAGCGTAACCAGCGGGGGCGCCTACGAGCAGTACTTC.